This record looks at one T cell receptor (beta chain) sequence and its context. The antigen it recognizes is unknown. No much larger clonotype is one base removed from it; base qualities were not supplied. This sample is drawn from a study of blood T cell repertoires in COVID-19 (dated by TCRdb to the early 2020s). Regarding the complete study: Samples from collaborators originated in the United States, Italy and Spain and spanned both the acute and convalescent phases of COVID-19. The material from the prospective study consisted of cDNA or gDNA derived from T cells, B-cell-depleted T cells, or PBMCs. Subjects who had been exposed to COVID-19, were actively infected with it, or had recovered from it provided the deeply sampled blood TCRbeta repertoires that made up the dataset. A freely available public database, intended as a resource for researchers studying the immune response to SARS-CoV-2, is where the repertoires were released. Samples were obtained from the ongoing ImmuneRACE study (first 160 participants) and from some 1,300 subjects provided by 6 global collaborators. Nearly every sample came with metadata listing a de-identified subject ID, COVID-19 status, age in years and sex. HLA class I and class II types, where available, came from metadata supplied by the sample provider rather than from assay-based typing. Here is what the overall study found, with its caveats: The quantity of clinical and demographic metadata differed by source and by participant and was supplied without curation.

TCRbeta CDR3 regions were amplified from genomic DNA using the immunoSEQ Assay, a bias-controlled multiplex PCR. Turning to the authors' computational methods: The number of nucleated cells in each sample was estimated from the amplification of reference gene primers within the assay. Sequence reads were collapsed and filtered to measure the absolute abundance of every unique TCRbeta CDR3 rearrangement. For each sample, productive Simpson clonality was calculated by taking the square root of Simpson's diversity index across productive rearrangements. TCRdb took over this immuneACCESS table, retaining in-frame rearrangements with V and J assigned. Such tables are incomplete; in checked studies, under half of the missing clones stem from an unresolved V gene, and the remainder is unexplained. V, J and clone size are taken as reported in that table, and D and trimming were inferred from the DNA itself. The sample profile shows more than 250,000 clones; roughly 86% of them were found once. The ten largest clones add up to 0.7% of the sample.

From the cysteine through the phenylalanine, the CDR3 covers 13 amino acids. CDR3 DNA is the only sequence kept; it has 39 bases, read in frame from the first base. At the junction V is shortened by 4 bases and J by 3 bases, with 11 bases in between. The germline V gene encodes CDR1 SGHNT and CDR2 YYREEE (reference sequence). The collaborating institutions used their own protocols to collect whole blood in K2EDTA tubes. For TCRbeta analysis, collaborators shipped samples as frozen whole blood, isolated PBMCs, or DNA extracted from either of those sample types. The TCR comes from a human donor in a cohort sampled during active COVID-19. This receptor chain uses TRBV5-4 and TRBJ2-7; the D gene identity is not certain. The sequencing sample was made of peripheral blood. The DNA reads TGTGCCAGCAGCCCTAACCCCGACTACGAGCAGTACTTC. Translated, it reads CASSPNPDYEQYF.